The sequence of this TCR beta chain was determined in a study of T-cell memory formation after mild COVID-19. Study information: TCR clusters showed largely donor specificity.

Whole-study results and caveats: Contracting clones localized mainly to CM and EM when CD4+ and mainly to EMRA when CD8+. Contracting clones from day 15 to 85 showed balanced CD4/CD8; later expanders favored CD4+.

With respect to this clonotype: What it recognizes is unknown.

The V end was cut by 5 bases, the J end by 9 bases, with 17 bases between. The CDR3 has 14 amino acids. Per germline, CDR1 SGHTA and CDR2 FQGNSA. Constant-segment primers were used for 5'RACE, and the resulting TCR alpha and TCR beta cDNA libraries carried sample barcodes and UMIs. TCRdb redid the calling of the 5' RACE reads with MiXCR, one entry per CDR3 protein. The repertoire holds fewer than 400,000 distinct CDR3 sequences, about 17% seen once, with 20% to 25% in the top ten. This rearrangement joins TRBV7-2 to TRBJ1-5; D not resolved. The receptor was isolated from a man aged 18 to 29 who had mild COVID-19 (a few samples of this study predate the infection). Cell type and time point are not known. Sequencing was carried out using PBMCs or a T cell subset sorted from them (not recorded which). In DNA, the CDR3 is TGTGCCAGCAGCGCTACCATGGAGATCGCGCCCCAGCATTTT. Amino acid sequence: CASSATMEIAPQHF.